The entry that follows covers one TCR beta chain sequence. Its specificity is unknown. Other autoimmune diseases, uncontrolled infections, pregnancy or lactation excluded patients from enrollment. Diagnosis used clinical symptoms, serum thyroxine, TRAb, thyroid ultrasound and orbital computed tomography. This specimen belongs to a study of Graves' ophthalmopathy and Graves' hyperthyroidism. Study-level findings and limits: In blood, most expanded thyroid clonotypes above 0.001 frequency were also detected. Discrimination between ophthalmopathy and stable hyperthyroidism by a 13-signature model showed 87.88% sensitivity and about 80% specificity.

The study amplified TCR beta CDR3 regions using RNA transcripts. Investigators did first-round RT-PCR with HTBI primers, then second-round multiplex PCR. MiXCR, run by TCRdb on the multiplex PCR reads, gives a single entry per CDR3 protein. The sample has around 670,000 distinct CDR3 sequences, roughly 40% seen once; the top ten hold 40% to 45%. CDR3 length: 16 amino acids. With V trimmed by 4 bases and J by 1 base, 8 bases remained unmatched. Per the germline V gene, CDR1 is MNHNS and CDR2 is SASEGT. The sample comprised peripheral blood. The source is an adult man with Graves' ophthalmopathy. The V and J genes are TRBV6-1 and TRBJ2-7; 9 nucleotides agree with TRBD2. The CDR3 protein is CASSGTGTSLSYEQYF. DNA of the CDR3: TGTGCCAGCAGTGGAACCGGGACTAGCCTATCCTACGAGCAGTACTTC.